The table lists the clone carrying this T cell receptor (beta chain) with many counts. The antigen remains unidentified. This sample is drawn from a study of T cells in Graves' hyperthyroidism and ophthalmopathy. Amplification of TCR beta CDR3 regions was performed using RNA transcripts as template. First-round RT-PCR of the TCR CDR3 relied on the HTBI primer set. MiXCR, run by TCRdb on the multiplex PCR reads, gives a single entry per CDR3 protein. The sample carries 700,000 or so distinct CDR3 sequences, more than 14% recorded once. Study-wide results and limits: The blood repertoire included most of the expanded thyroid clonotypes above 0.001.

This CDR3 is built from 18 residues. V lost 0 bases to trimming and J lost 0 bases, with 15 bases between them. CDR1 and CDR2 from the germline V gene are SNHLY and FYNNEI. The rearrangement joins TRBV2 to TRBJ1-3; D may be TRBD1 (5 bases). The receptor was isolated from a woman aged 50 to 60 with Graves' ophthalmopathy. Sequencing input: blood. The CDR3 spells CASSEALGGDGSGNTIYF. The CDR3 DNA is TGTGCCAGCAGTGAAGCGCTTGGAGGGGACGGCTCTGGAAACACCATATATTTT.